These 15 T cell receptor beta chains share one sample of origin, sequenced in a study of blood T cells in healthy people across ages. PCR was performed a second time for about 6 to 12 cycles using a sample-barcoded 5' primer and a J-beta primer mix. From the 5' RACE reads, TCRdb called clonotypes with MiXCR, one entry per CDR3 protein. The sample shows more than 650,000 distinct CDR3 sequences, 20% to 30% of them seen only once. These records were also assigned to another study, of T cells of mothers and their children.

Sequences were obtained from blood. The receptors shown here come from a boy aged 5-17 years in good health.

V gene TRBV29-1 combines with J gene TRBJ2-5, with 12 bases aligning to TRBD2. Per germline, CDR1 SQVTM and CDR2 ANQGSEA. V shed 7 bases, J shed 4 bases, and the junction held 10 bases outside the gene matches. The CDR3 contains 15 residues. DNA of the CDR3: TGCAGCGGTGTCTCCCTAGCGGGGGGGCGAGAGACCCAGTACTTC. Amino acids: CSGVSLAGGRETQYF.

This clonotype came up many times. The chain uses TRBV29-1 and TRBJ2-5; D may match TRBD1 or TRBD2 (5 bases each). The CDR3 spans 12 residues. V was clipped by 5 bases and J by 2 bases, with 9 bases between them. The germline CDR1 and CDR2 sequences are SQVTM and ANQGSEA. This CDR3 reads CSVSWGQETQYF. The CDR3 DNA follows: TGCAGCGTTTCCTGGGGGCAAGAGACCCAGTACTTC.

This clonotype was observed at least ten times. The chain recombines TRBV9 with TRBJ2-7, with 7 positions matching TRBD2. Germline assignment: CDR1 SGDLS and CDR2 YYNGEE. There are 15 residues in the CDR3. The junction had 7 bases not matched to a gene; V was cut back by 0 bases and J by 4 bases. CDR3 protein: CASSVAGGLQYEQYF. The DNA for the CDR3 is TGTGCCAGCAGCGTAGCCGGGGGACTACAATACGAGCAGTACTTC.

The genes are TRBV29-1 and TRBJ2-3; D may be TRBD1 (6 bases). The V gene's germline CDR1 is SQVTM and CDR2 ANQGSEA. Between the trimmed V and J ends, which lost 7 bases and 10 bases, there was a span of 15 bases. The CDR3 contains 11 residues. The CDR3 DNA sequence: TGCAGCGGTGAGTGGGGGCTTGCGCAGTATTTT. It specifies CSGEWGLAQYF.

This clonotype was observed a handful of times. Mismatch with germline at one junction end may stem from a read error. The DNA of the CDR3 is TGTGCCACCAGCGGAGAGACCTTCCTAAATGAAAAACTGTTTTTT. The encoded protein is CATSGETFLNEKLFF. The V call is TRBV15, the J call TRBJ1-4; D remains unclear. CDR1 LNHNV and CDR2 YYDKDF come from the germline V gene (reference sequence). The CDR3 contains 15 residues.

This chain links TRBV24-1 with TRBJ2-4; no definite D call. In germline, CDR1 is KGHDR, CDR2 SFDVKD. V lost 4 bases and J 14 bases, leaving 5 bases between the germline ends. This CDR3 spans 9 amino acids. The CDR3 spells CATSDREYF. Here the CDR3 DNA reads TGTGCCACCAGTGACCGGGAGTACTTC.

This clonotype was counted a few times. V gene TRBV6-1 combines with J gene TRBJ2-7; D is tentatively TRBD1 or TRBD2 (7 bases each). This CDR3 is built from 13 residues. Trimming left V 8 bases short and J 3 bases short, with 14 bases between. The V gene's germline CDR1 is MNHNS and CDR2 SASEGT. The CDR3 bases are TGTGCCAGCGGGACTACAGGGGACTACGAGCAGTACTTC. It translates to CASGTTGDYEQYF.

This chain joins TRBV18 and TRBJ1-1, with D hard to call. V gave up 0 bases and J gave up 1 base, with 9 bases separating them. Per germline, CDR1 KGHSH and CDR2 LQKENI. This CDR3 comprises 15 residues. CDR3 sequence: CASSPPGRPNTEAFF. The CDR3 coding sequence is TGTGCCAGCTCACCACCTGGACGGCCGAACACTGAAGCTTTCTTT.

The sample holds a few counts of this clonotype. This rearrangement joins TRBV30 to TRBJ2-7; 7 positions match TRBD1. Per germline, CDR1 GTSNPN and CDR2 SVGIG (reference sequence). The length of the CDR3 is 13 residues. The ends lost 3 bases at V and 2 bases at J; junction bases unmatched: 4. DNA of the CDR3: TGTGCCTGGAGCGGGACAGCCGCCTACGAGCAGTACTTC. Residues: CAWSGTAAYEQYF. The complete variable domain, with remaining parts taken from reference TRBV30 and TRBJ2-7, reads SQTIHQWPATLVQPVGSPLSLECTVEGTSNPNLYWYRQAAGRGLQLLFYSVGIGQISSEVPQNLSASRPQDRQFILSSKKLLLSDSGFYLCAWSGTAAYEQYFGPGTRLTVT.

To note about this clonotype: An end of the junction differs from the germline gene, which may be a read error. V usage is TRBV28 and J usage is TRBJ2-1; 7 bases align to TRBD2. CDR1 is MDHEN and CDR2 is SYDVKM in the germline V gene. The CDR3 consists of 13 residues. The CDR3 reads CASSLGPSGEQLF. DNA of the CDR3: TGTGCCAGCAGTTTGGGTCCCAGCGGGGAGCAGCTCTTC.

The V call is TRBV11-2, the J call TRBJ2-5, with 7 bases fitting TRBD1. The J call may be incorrect, as the DNA end agrees better with TRBJ2-7. The germline CDR1 and CDR2 sequences are SGHAT and FQNNGV. This CDR3 contains 15 residues. DNA for the CDR3: TGTGCCAGCAGCTTCACCGGACAGGAACCCTACGAGCAGTACTTC. Its protein is CASSFTGQEPYEQYF.

The chain is built from TRBV6-5 and TRBJ2-2; D is undetermined. Germline V gene lookup returns CDR1 MNHEY and CDR2 SVGAGI. The CDR3 totals 13 residues. V was cut by 11 bases and J by 1 base, with 11 bases left in between. CDR3 nucleotides: TGTGCCGTCCTAAGGCAGAACACCGGGGAGCTGTTTTTT. This sequence encodes CAVLRQNTGELFF.

This clonotype occurred a few times. The CDR3 here is CSAPQTSGGQETQYF. CDR3 DNA sequence: TGCAGTGCTCCGCAGACTAGCGGGGGACAAGAGACCCAGTACTTC. The chain employs TRBV20-1 and TRBJ2-5, with TRBD2 matching over 12 bases. The J segment lost 2 bases and the V segment lost 5 bases, leaving 6 bases of the junction unmatched. Germline-derived CDR1 and CDR2 are DFQATT and SNEGSKA (reference sequence). CDR3 size: 15 residues.

This clonotype was recorded a few times. V gene TRBV12-5 combines with J gene TRBJ1-1; 7 nucleotides align to TRBD1. The trim removed 1 base at V and 1 base at J, leaving 6 bases unmatched. The CDR3 contains 16 residues. Germline V gene data show CDR1 as LGHNT and CDR2 as FRNRAP. DNA for the CDR3: TGTGCTAGTGGTTTGGGACAGGGTTTGGGGAACACTGAAGCTTTCTTT. It encodes CASGLGQGLGNTEAFF.

The chain recombines TRBV4-1 with TRBJ1-6, with D perhaps matching TRBD1 (6 bases). The CDR3 length is 18 residues. Per germline, CDR1 MGHRA and CDR2 YSYEKL. V gave up 2 bases and J gave up 5 bases, with 19 bases separating them. The CDR3: CASSQHRLLTGNNSPLHF. The CDR3 DNA follows: TGCGCCAGCAGCCAACACCGCCTATTGACAGGAAATAATTCACCCCTCCACTTT.